These 13 T cell receptor beta chains originate from one sample sequenced in a study of T cells of healthy individuals. TCRdb recomputed calls from the 5' RACE reads with MiXCR, one row per CDR3 protein. This repertoire shows approximately 52,000 distinct CDR3 sequences, approximately 14% found once; its top ten account for about 16%. These receptors all come from a human donor in good health.

The V call is TRBV5-1, the J call TRBJ1-1; maybe TRBD1 (5 bases). CDR1 and CDR2 from the germline V gene are SGHRS and YFSETQ. Trimming took 4 bases from V and 0 from J, leaving 13 bases between them. This CDR3 has 15 amino acids. The CDR3 sequence is CASSQTRGMNTEAFF. CDR3 nucleotides: TGCGCCAGCAGCCAGACTCGGGGGATGAACACTGAAGCTTTCTTT.

This clonotype was detected ten times or more. The chain carries TRBV3-1 and TRBJ1-2; D not resolved. Germline V CDR1 and CDR2: LGHDT, YNNKEL (reference sequence). The CDR3 covers 14 residues. The V and J ends lost 0 bases and 3 bases respectively, with 8 bases between them. CDR3 DNA sequence: TGTGCCAGCAGCCAAGACCTGAACTACTATGGCTACACCTTC. Protein product: CASSQDLNYYGYTF.

This clonotype appeared many times. V usage is TRBV29-1 and J usage is TRBJ2-1; 11 bases are a match to TRBD1. The J segment lost 7 bases and the V segment lost 5 bases, leaving 7 bases of the junction unmatched. Germline V gene sequence: CDR1 SQVTM, CDR2 ANQGSEA. The CDR3 runs to 14 residues. CDR3 region: CSVWTGGLGNEQFF. CDR3 nucleotides: TGCAGCGTTTGGACAGGGGGCTTGGGAAATGAGCAGTTCTTC.

This clonotype was observed many times. The chain uses TRBV20-1 and TRBJ2-7; TRBD1 is a possible D gene (6 bases). CDR3 length: 13 amino acids. Germline CDR1 is DFQATT and CDR2 is SNEGSKA (reference sequence). Trimming left V 7 bases short and J 0 bases short, with 13 bases between. The CDR3 sequence: CSVPGAYSYEQYF. CDR3 in DNA: TGCAGTGTTCCAGGGGCCTACTCCTACGAGCAGTACTTC.

Ten or more counts support this clonotype. V gene TRBV30 combines with J gene TRBJ2-7, with 8 bases lining up with TRBD2. Germline loops: CDR1 GTSNPN, CDR2 SVGIG (reference sequence). This CDR3 is built from 15 residues. V trimming: 3 bases; J trimming: 4 bases; junction bases outside the gene matches: 11. The CDR3 DNA reads as TGTGCCTGGAGAGCAGGGGCGGGAGGATCATACGAGCAGTACTTC. Translating gives CAWRAGAGGSYEQYF.

The rearrangement links TRBV20-1 to TRBJ2-7; TRBD2 matches at 13 bases. This CDR3 contains 15 residues. Losses at the gene ends were 3 bases for V and 6 bases for J; bases not matched to a gene: 8. Germline CDR1 reads DFQATT; CDR2 reads SNEGSKA (reference sequence). CDR3 region: CSARETSGGAGEQYF. CDR3 bases: TGCAGTGCTAGGGAAACTAGCGGGGGGGCCGGCGAGCAGTACTTC.

J is TRBJ1-2 and V is TRBV2; TRBD1 aligns across 7 bases. Unmatched junction bases numbered 10, after V lost 4 bases and J lost 2 bases. In germline, CDR1 is SNHLY, CDR2 FYNNEI. This CDR3 spans 16 amino acids. CDR3 sequence (DNA): TGTGCCAGCAGTGGGCCGTCTCCGACAGGGAACTATGGCTACACCTTC. Its translation is CASSGPSPTGNYGYTF.

There are many counts of this clonotype. The CDR3 is CASSLSGEILGSEAFF. The DNA of the CDR3 is TGTGCCAGCAGCTTATCTGGGGAGATCCTTGGGAGTGAAGCTTTCTTT. This rearrangement joins TRBV11-2 to TRBJ1-1; D gene unclear. The CDR3 length is 16 residues. CDR1 is SGHAT, CDR2 FQNNGV, per germline. Trimming removed 2 bases at V and 7 bases at J, with 20 bases between.

Notes on this clonotype: Possible read error: a much larger clone is one base away. The rearrangement uses TRBV6-5 and TRBJ1-1; 7 bases line up with TRBD1. The CDR3 has 13 residues. Looked up from germline, CDR1 is MNHEY and CDR2 is SVGAGI. Written as DNA, the CDR3 is TGTGACAGCAGTTACACAGGGGTCGCTGAAGCTTTCTTT. Residues: CDSSYTGVAEAFF.

At least ten counts were recorded for this clonotype. V usage is TRBV3-1 and J usage is TRBJ1-1; D is ambiguous. The V gene lost 1 base and the J gene lost 8 bases, with 5 bases spanning the gap. The CDR3 spans 11 residues. Germline V gene data show CDR1 as LGHDT and CDR2 as YNNKEL (reference sequence). CDR3 bases: TGTGCCAGCAGCCAAGGAGCAGAAGCTTTCTTT. The encoded protein is CASSQGAEAFF.

This clonotype was seen a handful of times. This chain joins TRBV5-6 and TRBJ1-6; no firm D call. V gave up 5 bases and J gave up 10 bases, with 16 bases separating them. The CDR3 is 14 amino acids. CDR1 and CDR2 (germline): SGHDT, YYEEEE. The CDR3 region has the DNA TGTGCCAGCAGTTCGGACCCTCCCGAGTCACCCCTCCACTTT. The encoded protein is CASSSDPPESPLHF.

V and J are TRBV5-1 and TRBJ1-1; D is undetermined. With 4 bases removed from V and 1 base from J, the gap between germline ends came to 8 bases. This CDR3 comprises 13 residues. Per the germline V gene, CDR1 is SGHRS and CDR2 is YFSETQ. The CDR3 bases are TGCGCCAGCAGCCCGGAGACGAACACTGAAGCTTTCTTT. Encoded protein: CASSPETNTEAFF.

The chain joins TRBV24-1 to TRBJ2-6; no definite D call. The CDR3 has 15 amino acids. V was shortened by 4 bases and J by 0 bases, with 6 bases between the two germline ends. Germline V CDR1 and CDR2: KGHDR, SFDVKD. In DNA, the CDR3 is TGTGCCACCAGTGAGGAAGGCTCTGGGGCCAACGTCCTGACTTTC. Translation: CATSEEGSGANVLTF.